What follows describes a single TCR beta chain. The antigen is unknown. This sample was included in a study of shared clonotypes between healthy human individuals. The study's findings and limits: Only blood was sampled, and tissue TCR repertoires likely differ from blood ones.

The data were produced by immunoSEQ multiplex PCR, yet TCRdb's version contains in-frame clones alone and is incomplete. This table has hundreds of thousands of clones, about 96% appearing once. Germline CDR1 and CDR2: MNHEY and SMNVEV (reference sequence). Trimming removed 1 base from V and 1 base from J; junction bases left unmatched: 2. This CDR3 is 16 amino acids long. Selected positively for CCR7 and CD45RO-negative, naive CD8 cells excluded terminally differentiated effector memory CD45RA+ cells. Source material: naive CD8+ T cells sorted from blood. This TCR was recovered from a woman in her 30s in good health. The chain is built from TRBV27 and TRBJ2-1, with TRBD1 matching 9 bases. The DNA for the CDR3 is TGTGCCAGCAGTTTATTGGGGACAGGGTCCTACAATGAGCAGTTCTTC. Translated, it gives CASSLLGTGSYNEQFF.